The entry that follows covers one T cell receptor (beta chain) sequence. This CDR3 contains 17 residues. Germline V gene sequence: CDR1 MNHNS, CDR2 SASEGT. The V and J ends lost 0 bases and 5 bases, in that order; junction bases with no gene match: 9. The sample comes from a study of T cell changes during pregnancy in multiple sclerosis. The protocol was immunoSEQ multiplex PCR, while the TCRdb copy is restricted to in-frame clones and leaves out a portion. The table lists 50,000 to 65,000 clones, approximately 91% of them singletons. The source material was peripheral blood, sampled in the second trimester of pregnancy. The TCR originated in a female donor with multiple sclerosis, enrolled in a pregnancy study. The genes are TRBV6-1 and TRBJ2-3; 9 bases are shared with TRBD2. CDR3 residues: CASSEASGLAGRDTQYF. CDR3 sequence (DNA): TGTGCCAGCAGTGAAGCGTCCGGGCTAGCGGGGAGAGATACGCAGTATTTT.